Presented here are 20 T cell receptor beta chains from one specimen sequenced in a study of T cells in narcolepsy. The table came from immunoSEQ multiplex PCR; TCRdb's copy has only in-frame clones and leaves some out. Of under 35,000 clones detected, 75% to 85% appear once; the ten largest clones hold roughly 2.5%. The sample was CD45RA- memory CD4+ T cells from PBMCs. The origin of the receptors is a human donor with narcolepsy.

The CDR3 sequence: CASSEIQAAREQYF. The CDR3 coding sequence is TGTGCCAGCAGTGAAATTCAGGCGGCACGCGAGCAGTACTTC. The V gene is TRBV6-1, the J gene TRBJ2-7; D uncertain. This CDR3 spans 14 amino acids. CDR1 and CDR2 from the germline V gene are MNHNS and SASEGT. Trimming stripped 2 bases from V and 6 bases from J, with 14 bases between.

The gene calls are TRBV6-1 and TRBJ1-5; D is undetermined. The germline CDR1 and CDR2 sequences are MNHNS and SASEGT. The CDR3 extends over 14 amino acids. The germline V and J ends were trimmed by 0 bases and 5 bases, with 8 bases remaining between them. CDR3 residues: CASSEATSHQPQHF. CDR3 sequence (DNA): TGTGCCAGCAGTGAAGCGACGTCACATCAGCCCCAGCATTTT.

The chain uses TRBV30 and TRBJ1-2, with D possibly matching TRBD1 (5 bases). CDR1 and CDR2 (germline): GTSNPN, SVGIG (reference sequence). This CDR3 has 18 amino acids. With 3 bases removed from V and 3 bases from J, the gap between germline ends came to 26 bases. The CDR3 sequence is CAWRAGREEVHRDYGYTF. The DNA of the CDR3 is TGTGCCTGGAGAGCGGGGCGGGAGGAGGTGCATCGAGACTATGGCTACACCTTC.

J is TRBJ1-2 and V is TRBV6-6, with no clear D. The germline V and J ends were trimmed by 0 bases and 6 bases, with 5 bases remaining between them. CDR1 is MNHNY, CDR2 SVGAGI, per germline (reference sequence). CDR3 length equals 12 residues. The CDR3 coding sequence is TGTGCCAGCAGTTACTCGGCGGATGGCTACACCTTC. Its protein is CASSYSADGYTF.

This clone appeared once. The rearrangement links TRBV4-2 to TRBJ1-1, with D maybe TRBD1 (5 bases). V lost 0 bases and J lost 5, with 19 bases in between. The CDR3 is 17 residues long. Germline V gene sequence: CDR1 LGHNA, CDR2 YNFKEQ. CDR3 amino acids: CASSQDPFSGTGTEAFF. CDR3 coding DNA: TGTGCCAGCAGCCAAGACCCTTTTTCAGGGACTGGAACTGAAGCTTTCTTT.

This clone was seen only a few times. The chain combines TRBV18 with TRBJ1-1; the D is unclear. Germline loops: CDR1 KGHSH, CDR2 LQKENI. Trimming shortened V by 4 bases and J by 1 base, and 10 bases separated the two germline ends. CDR3 length: 14 amino acids. DNA of the CDR3: TGTGCCAGCTCACTTGGACTGGCGAACACTGAAGCTTTCTTT. It specifies CASSLGLANTEAFF.

In this sample, this clone turned up a few times. The chain is built from TRBV19 and TRBJ1-5; 9 nucleotides align to TRBD1. The CDR3 totals 14 residues. Germline V gene data show CDR1 as LNHDA and CDR2 as SQIVND (reference sequence). V was pared by 11 bases and J by 0 bases, with 5 bases of the junction left unmatched. DNA for the CDR3: TGTGCCGCTACAGGGGGCAATAGCAATCAGCCCCAGCATTTT. Its translation is CAATGGNSNQPQHF. Together with reference TRBV19 and TRBJ1-5, the CDR3 gives the full variable domain: DGGITQSPKYLFRKEGQNVTLSCEQNLNHDAMYWYRQDPGQGLRLIYYSQIVNDFQKGDIAEGYSVSREKKESFPLTVTSAQKNPTAFYLCAATGGNSNQPQHFGDGTRLSIL.

The rearrangement joins TRBV11-1 to TRBJ2-1; 10 nucleotides align to TRBD1. Germline V gene sequence: CDR1 SGHAT, CDR2 FQDESV (reference sequence). This CDR3 comprises 18 residues. V gave up 5 bases and J gave up 0 bases; unmatched junction bases: 10. The CDR3 loop reads CASSALTGGYSSYNEQFF. The CDR3 bases are TGTGCCAGCAGCGCCTTGACAGGGGGCTACTCCTCCTACAATGAGCAGTTCTTC.

This sequence joins TRBV18 and TRBJ1-1, with D tentatively TRBD1 (6 bases). Germline CDR1 and CDR2: KGHSH and LQKENI. Trimming removed 5 bases from V and 6 bases from J, with 16 bases in between. This CDR3 is built from 14 residues. DNA for the CDR3: TGTGCCAGCTCAGGTTCCGGGACACTTGCTGAAGCTTTCTTT. This sequence encodes CASSGSGTLAEAFF.

This clone showed up just a few times. The CDR3 DNA is TGTGCCAGCGCGCCGCCCGGGTCTACGGGGTCTACGGAAAAACTGTTTTTT. This translates into CASAPPGSTGSTEKLFF. The chain combines TRBV27 with TRBJ1-4; no reliable D call. Germline V gene lookup returns CDR1 MNHEY and CDR2 SMNVEV (reference sequence). The CDR3 is made up of 17 amino acids. Trimming stripped 8 bases from V and 8 bases from J, with 27 bases between.

This sequence joins TRBV6-1 and TRBJ2-4; unclear D gene. The CDR3 sequence is 13 residues long. Trimming took 3 bases from V and 0 from J, leaving 3 bases between them. CDR1 is MNHNS and CDR2 is SASEGT in the germline V gene. The DNA of the CDR3 is TGTGCCAGCAGTGAGCCAGCCAAAAACATTCAGTACTTC. Translation: CASSEPAKNIQYF.

The chain couples TRBV6-6 to TRBJ1-4; D perhaps matches TRBD1 (5 bases). V shed 0 bases and J shed 1 base, with 6 bases lying between them. In germline, CDR1 is MNHNY, CDR2 SVGAGI (reference sequence). The CDR3 consists of 15 residues. CDR3 region: CASSYSQGTNEKLFF. CDR3 nucleotides: TGTGCCAGCAGTTACTCGCAGGGAACTAATGAAAAACTGTTTTTT.

This rearrangement joins TRBV5-1 to TRBJ1-1, with 9 bases lining up with TRBD1. The CDR3 is made up of 16 amino acids. V dropped 0 bases and J dropped 4; count of bases not matched to a gene: 7. The V gene's germline CDR1 is SGHRS and CDR2 YFSETQ. CDR3 bases: TGCGCCAGCAGCTTGGATCCGGGACAGGGAGGCACTGAAGCTTTCTTT. Translated, it gives CASSLDPGQGGTEAFF.

The chain links TRBV7-2 to TRBJ1-1; tentative D call: TRBD1 (6 bases). V lost 2 bases to trimming and J lost 6 bases, with 19 bases between them. Germline V gene sequence: CDR1 SGHTA, CDR2 FQGNSA. This CDR3 spans 16 amino acids. CDR3 bases: TGTGCCAGCAGCTTATATGGGGGCCCTCAAGCAGCTGAAGCTTTCTTT. It codes for CASSLYGGPQAAEAFF.

The chain employs TRBV4-2 and TRBJ2-3, with 12 bases fitting TRBD2. Germline V gives CDR1 LGHNA, CDR2 YNFKEQ. This CDR3 has 17 residues. The J segment lost 4 bases and the V segment lost 0 bases, leaving 5 bases of the junction unmatched. CDR3 amino acids: CASSQEHLAGGADTQYF. CDR3 DNA: TGTGCCAGCAGCCAAGAGCATCTAGCGGGAGGGGCAGATACGCAGTATTTT.

The chain uses TRBV28 and TRBJ2-7, with 7 bases fitting TRBD1. The germline CDR1 and CDR2 sequences are MDHEN and SYDVKM. The J segment lost 4 bases and the V segment lost 1 base, leaving 16 bases of the junction unmatched. This CDR3 region has 18 residues. CDR3 region: CASSLLVGGQIATYEQYF. As DNA, the CDR3 is TGTGCCAGCAGTTTATTGGTTGGGGGACAGATCGCTACGTACGAGCAGTACTTC.

The V call is TRBV7-6, the J call TRBJ1-4; 7 nucleotides agree with TRBD1. This CDR3 spans 16 amino acids. Germline V lookup: CDR1 SGHVS, CDR2 FNYEAQ. Trimming removed 3 bases from V and 2 bases from J; junction bases left unmatched: 6. The CDR3 sequence: CASSFQGGSTNEKLFF. The CDR3 nucleotides read TGTGCCAGCAGCTTCCAAGGGGGCAGCACTAATGAAAAACTGTTTTTT.

The rearrangement links TRBV6-6 to TRBJ1-1; the D is unclear. The CDR3 runs 14 residues. The V end lost 0 bases, the J end lost 1 base, and 6 bases lay between the germline ends. Germline values: CDR1 MNHNY, CDR2 SVGAGI (reference sequence). The CDR3 sequence is CASSYSTRNTEAFF. In nucleotides, the CDR3 is TGTGCCAGCAGTTACTCGACGAGGAACACTGAAGCTTTCTTT.

V usage is TRBV5-4 and J usage is TRBJ2-7; D not certain. CDR3 length equals 13 residues. Trimming took off 4 bases at V and 5 bases at J, with 13 bases between the two ends. The germline V gene encodes CDR1 SGHNT and CDR2 YYREEE (reference sequence). DNA for the CDR3: TGTGCCAGCAGCAATATCGGGTGGGACGAGCAGTACTTC. Translation: CASSNIGWDEQYF.

The chain employs TRBV19 and TRBJ2-2; 10 positions agree with TRBD2. The length of the CDR3 is 13 residues. The V and J ends lost 6 bases and 5 bases, in that order; junction bases with no gene match: 0. Germline lookup yields CDR1 LNHDA and CDR2 SQIVND (reference sequence). The CDR3 loop is CASRTSGTGELFF. The CDR3, as DNA: TGTGCCAGTAGGACTAGCGGGACCGGGGAGCTGTTTTTT.